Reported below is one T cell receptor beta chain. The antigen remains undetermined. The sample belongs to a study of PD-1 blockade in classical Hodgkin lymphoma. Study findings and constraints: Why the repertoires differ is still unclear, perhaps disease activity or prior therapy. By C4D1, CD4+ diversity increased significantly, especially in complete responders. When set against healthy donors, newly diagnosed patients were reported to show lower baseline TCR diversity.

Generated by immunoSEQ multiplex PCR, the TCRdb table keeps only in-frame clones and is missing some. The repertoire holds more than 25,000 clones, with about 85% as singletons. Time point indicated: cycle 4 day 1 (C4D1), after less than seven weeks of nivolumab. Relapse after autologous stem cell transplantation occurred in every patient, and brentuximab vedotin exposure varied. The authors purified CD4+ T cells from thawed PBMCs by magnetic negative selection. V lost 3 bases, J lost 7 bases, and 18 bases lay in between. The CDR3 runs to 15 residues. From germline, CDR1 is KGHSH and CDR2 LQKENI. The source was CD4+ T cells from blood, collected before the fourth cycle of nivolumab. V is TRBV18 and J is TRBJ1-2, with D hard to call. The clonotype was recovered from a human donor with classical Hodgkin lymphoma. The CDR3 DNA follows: TGTGCCAGCTCACCCTCCCAGGACTCTGTCGCTGGCTACACCTTC. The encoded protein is CASSPSQDSVAGYTF.